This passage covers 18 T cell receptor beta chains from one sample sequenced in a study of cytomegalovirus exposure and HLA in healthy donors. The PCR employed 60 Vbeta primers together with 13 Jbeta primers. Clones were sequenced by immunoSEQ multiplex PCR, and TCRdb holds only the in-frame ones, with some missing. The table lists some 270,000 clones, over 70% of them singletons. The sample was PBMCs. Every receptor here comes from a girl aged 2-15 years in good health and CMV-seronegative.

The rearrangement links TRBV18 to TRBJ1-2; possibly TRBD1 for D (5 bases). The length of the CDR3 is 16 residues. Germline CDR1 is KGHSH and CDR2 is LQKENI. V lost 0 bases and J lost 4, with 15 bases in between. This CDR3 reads CASSPPAGVPLYGYTF. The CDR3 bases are TGTGCCAGCTCACCACCGGCGGGGGTTCCCCTCTATGGCTACACCTTC. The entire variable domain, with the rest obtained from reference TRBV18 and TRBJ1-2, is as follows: NAGVMQNPRHLVRRRGQEARLRCSPMKGHSHVYWYRQLPEEGLKFMVYLQKENIIDESGMPKERFSAEFPKEGPSILRIQQVVRGDSAAYFCASSPPAGVPLYGYTFGSGTRLTVV.

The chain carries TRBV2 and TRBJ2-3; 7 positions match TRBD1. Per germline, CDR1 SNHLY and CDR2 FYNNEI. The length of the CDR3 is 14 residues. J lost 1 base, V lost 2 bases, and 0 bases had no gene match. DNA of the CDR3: TGTGCCAGCAGTGAAACAGGGGGCACAGATACGCAGTATTTT. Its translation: CASSETGGTDTQYF.

The CDR3 protein is CASSLLGVIKGGRNFGAFF. The CDR3 region has the DNA TGTGCCAGCAGCTTGTTGGGGGTAATCAAAGGGGGCCGAAATTTCGGCGCTTTCTTT. The chain has TRBV5-5 and TRBJ1-1, with 7 bases that match TRBD1. CDR3 length: 19 residues. Germline lookup yields CDR1 SGHKS and CDR2 YYEKEE (reference sequence). V shed 1 base, J shed 11 bases, and the junction held 26 bases outside the gene matches.

CDR3 amino acids: CASGRGLARINEQFF. The CDR3 nucleotides read TGTGCCAGCGGACGGGGACTAGCGAGGATCAATGAGCAGTTCTTC. This sequence joins TRBV6-6 and TRBJ2-1; TRBD2 agrees at 10 bases. Losses at the gene ends were 8 bases for V and 6 bases for J; bases not matched to a gene: 10. This CDR3 region has 15 residues. Germline assignment: CDR1 MNHNY and CDR2 SVGAGI (reference sequence).

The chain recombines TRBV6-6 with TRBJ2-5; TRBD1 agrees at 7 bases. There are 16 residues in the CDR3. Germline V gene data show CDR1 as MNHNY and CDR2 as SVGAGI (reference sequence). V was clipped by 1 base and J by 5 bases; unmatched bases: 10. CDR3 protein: CASSYYLTGQGETQYF. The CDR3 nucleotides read TGTGCCAGCAGTTACTACCTGACAGGGCAGGGGGAGACCCAGTACTTC.

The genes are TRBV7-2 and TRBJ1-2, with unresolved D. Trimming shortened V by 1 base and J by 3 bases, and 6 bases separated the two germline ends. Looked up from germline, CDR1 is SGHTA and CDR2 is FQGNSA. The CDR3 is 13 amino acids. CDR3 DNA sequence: TGTGCCAGCAGCTTAGTGGCGGACTATGGCTACACCTTC. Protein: CASSLVADYGYTF.

The CDR3 region is CASSPAGSSYNEQFF. In nucleotides, the CDR3 is TGCGCCAGCAGCCCGGCGGGGAGCTCCTACAATGAGCAGTTCTTC. The chain links TRBV5-1 to TRBJ2-1; D is possibly TRBD2 (6 bases). CDR3 length: 15 amino acids. Per the germline V gene, CDR1 is SGHRS and CDR2 is YFSETQ. Deletions cut 4 bases from V and 0 bases from J, with 11 bases between.

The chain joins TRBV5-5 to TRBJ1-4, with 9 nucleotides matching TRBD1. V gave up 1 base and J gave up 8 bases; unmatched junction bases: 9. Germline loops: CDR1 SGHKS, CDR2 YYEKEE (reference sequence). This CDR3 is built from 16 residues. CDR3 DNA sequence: TGTGCCAGCAGCTTGATATGGGACAGGGCAAAAGAAAAACTGTTTTTT. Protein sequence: CASSLIWDRAKEKLFF.

The CDR3 spells CASSVNRGEGGEKLFF. In DNA form, the CDR3 reads TGTGCCAGCAGCGTTAACAGGGGCGAGGGCGGTGAAAAACTGTTTTTT. The chain couples TRBV9 to TRBJ1-4; 7 bases are a match to TRBD1. After removal of 2 bases from V and 7 bases from J, the junction contained 11 bases not matched to a gene. Germline V gene sequence: CDR1 SGDLS, CDR2 YYNGEE. This CDR3 spans 16 amino acids. The complete variable domain, with remaining parts taken from reference TRBV9 and TRBJ1-4, reads DSGVTQTPKHLITATGQRVTLRCSPRSGDLSVYWYQQSLDQGLQFLIQYYNGEERAKGNILERFSAQQFPDLHSELNLSSLELGDSALYFCASSVNRGEGGEKLFFGSGTQLSVL.

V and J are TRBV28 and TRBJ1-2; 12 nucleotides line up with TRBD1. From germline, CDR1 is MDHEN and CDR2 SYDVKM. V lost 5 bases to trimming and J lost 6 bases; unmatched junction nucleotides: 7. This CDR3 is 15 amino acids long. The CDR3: CASSPGGQGADGYTF. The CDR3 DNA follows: TGTGCCAGCAGTCCTGGGGGACAGGGGGCGGATGGCTACACCTTC.

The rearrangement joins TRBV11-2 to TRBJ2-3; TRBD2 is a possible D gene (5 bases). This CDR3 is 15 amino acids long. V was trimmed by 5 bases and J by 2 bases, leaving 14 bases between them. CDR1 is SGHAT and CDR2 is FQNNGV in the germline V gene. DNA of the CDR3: TGTGCCAGCAGCCCCACTAGAAGGGCCACAGATACGCAGTATTTT. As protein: CASSPTRRATDTQYF.

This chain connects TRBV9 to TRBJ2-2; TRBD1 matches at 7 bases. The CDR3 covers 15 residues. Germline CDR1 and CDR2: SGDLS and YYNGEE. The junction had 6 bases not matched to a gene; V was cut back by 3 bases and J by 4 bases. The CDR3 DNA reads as TGTGCCAGCAGCGAGGGGGCCCCGAGCACCGGGGAGCTGTTTTTT. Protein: CASSEGAPSTGELFF.

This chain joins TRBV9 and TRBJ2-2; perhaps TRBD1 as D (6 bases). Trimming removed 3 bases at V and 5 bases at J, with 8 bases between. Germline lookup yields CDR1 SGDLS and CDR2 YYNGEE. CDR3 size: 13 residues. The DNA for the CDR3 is TGTGCCAGCAGCGGACAGGAAACCGGGGAGCTGTTTTTT. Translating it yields CASSGQETGELFF. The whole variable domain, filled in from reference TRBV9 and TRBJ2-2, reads DSGVTQTPKHLITATGQRVTLRCSPRSGDLSVYWYQQSLDQGLQFLIQYYNGEERAKGNILERFSAQQFPDLHSELNLSSLELGDSALYFCASSGQETGELFFGEGSRLTVL.

The CDR3 loop is CASRSGSGSSPLHF. The CDR3 DNA follows: TGTGCCAGCAGGTCCGGGTCCGGGAGTTCACCCCTCCACTTT. The rearrangement joins TRBV27 to TRBJ1-6; D remains ambiguous. The V gene lost 6 bases and the J gene lost 9 bases, with 15 bases spanning the gap. Germline values: CDR1 MNHEY, CDR2 SMNVEV (reference sequence). This CDR3 contains 14 residues.

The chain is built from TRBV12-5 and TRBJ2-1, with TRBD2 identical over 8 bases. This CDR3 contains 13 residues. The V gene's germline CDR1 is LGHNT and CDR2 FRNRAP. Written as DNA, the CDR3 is TGTGCGAGTCGGGGGGGTGGGAACAATGAGCAGTTCTTC. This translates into CASRGGGNNEQFF.

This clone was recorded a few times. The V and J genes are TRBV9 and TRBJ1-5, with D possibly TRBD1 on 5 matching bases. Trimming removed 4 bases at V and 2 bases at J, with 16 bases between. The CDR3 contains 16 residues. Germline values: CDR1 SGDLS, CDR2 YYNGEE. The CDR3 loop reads CASSPGSGGGNQPQHF. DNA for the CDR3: TGTGCCAGCAGCCCTGGGTCGGGGGGAGGCAATCAGCCCCAGCATTTT.

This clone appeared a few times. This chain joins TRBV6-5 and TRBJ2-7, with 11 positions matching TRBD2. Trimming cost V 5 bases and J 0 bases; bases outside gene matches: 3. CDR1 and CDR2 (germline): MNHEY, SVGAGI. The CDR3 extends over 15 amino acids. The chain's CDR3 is CASSTSGGTSYEQYF. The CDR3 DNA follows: TGTGCCAGCAGTACTAGCGGGGGAACCTCCTACGAGCAGTACTTC.

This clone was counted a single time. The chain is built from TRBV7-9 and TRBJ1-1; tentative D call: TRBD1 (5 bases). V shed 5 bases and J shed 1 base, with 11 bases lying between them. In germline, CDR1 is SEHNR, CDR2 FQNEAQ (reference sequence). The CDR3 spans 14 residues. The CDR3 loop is CASSPSDRNTEAFF. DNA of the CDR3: TGTGCCAGCAGCCCATCAGACAGGAACACTGAAGCTTTCTTT.